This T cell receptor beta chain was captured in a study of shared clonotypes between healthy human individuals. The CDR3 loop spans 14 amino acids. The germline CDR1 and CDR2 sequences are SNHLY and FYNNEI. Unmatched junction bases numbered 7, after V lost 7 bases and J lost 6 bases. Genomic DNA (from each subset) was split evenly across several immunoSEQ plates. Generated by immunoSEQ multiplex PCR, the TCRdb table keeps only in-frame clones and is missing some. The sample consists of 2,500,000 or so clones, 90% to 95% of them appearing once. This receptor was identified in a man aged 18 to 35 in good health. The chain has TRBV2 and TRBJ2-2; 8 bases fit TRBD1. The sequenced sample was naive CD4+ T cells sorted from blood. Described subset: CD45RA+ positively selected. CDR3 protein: CASTPGQGPGELFF. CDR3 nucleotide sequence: TGTGCCAGCACCCCTGGACAGGGTCCCGGGGAGCTGTTTTTT.